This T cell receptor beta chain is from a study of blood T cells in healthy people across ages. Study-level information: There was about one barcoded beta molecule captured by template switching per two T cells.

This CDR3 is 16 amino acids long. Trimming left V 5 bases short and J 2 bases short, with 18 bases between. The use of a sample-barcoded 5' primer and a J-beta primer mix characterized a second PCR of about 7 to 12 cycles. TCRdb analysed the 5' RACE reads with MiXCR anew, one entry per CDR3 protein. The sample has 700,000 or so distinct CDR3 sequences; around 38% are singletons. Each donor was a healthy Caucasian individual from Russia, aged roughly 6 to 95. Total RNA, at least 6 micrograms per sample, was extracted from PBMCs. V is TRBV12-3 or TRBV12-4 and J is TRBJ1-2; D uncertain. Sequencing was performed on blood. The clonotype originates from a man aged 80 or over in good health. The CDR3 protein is CASSVSGRRNNYGYTF. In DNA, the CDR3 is TGTGCCAGCAGTGTATCCGGCAGGAGAAACAACTATGGCTACACCTTC.